The 29 T cell receptor beta chains reported below all come from one sample, sequenced in a study of T cell responses to AZD1222 COVID-19 vaccine. The repertoire was sequenced with immunoSEQ multiplex PCR; TCRdb's copy has only in-frame clones and lacks some. This sample has 90,000 to 120,000 clones; roughly 90% occur once, and the top ten carry 5.5% to 8.5%. Source: peripheral blood, taken on day 0 of AZD1222 vaccination. Source of these receptors: an adult in good health.

The V gene is TRBV6-5, the J gene TRBJ2-1; D is unclear. The germline CDR1 and CDR2 sequences are MNHEY and SVGAGI. The CDR3 loop spans 15 amino acids. V lost 7 bases and J 1 base, leaving 14 bases between the germline ends. The CDR3: CASTLRRSSYNEQFF. The CDR3 coding sequence is TGTGCCAGCACCCTTAGGCGGAGTTCCTACAATGAGCAGTTCTTC.

The chain links TRBV11-3 to TRBJ2-1; no clear D. CDR3 size: 15 residues. From germline, CDR1 is SGHNT and CDR2 YENEEA. The ends were cut back, 5 bases at V and 3 bases at J, with 14 bases in the middle. CDR3 in amino acids: CASSRIPTDYNEQFF. In DNA, the CDR3 is TGTGCCAGCAGCCGAATACCGACGGACTACAATGAGCAGTTCTTC.

This chain uses TRBV9 with TRBJ1-6; 7 positions agree with TRBD1. With 3 bases clipped from V and 7 bases from J, the junction kept 4 bases outside the gene matches. CDR3 size: 14 residues. Germline V lookup: CDR1 SGDLS, CDR2 YYNGEE. This CDR3 is CASSGGQVNSPLHF. CDR3 coding DNA: TGTGCCAGCAGCGGAGGACAGGTGAATTCACCCCTCCACTTT.

The chain combines TRBV5-5 with TRBJ2-5; no clear D gene. V was clipped by 1 base and J by 5 bases, with 15 bases between them. The CDR3 has 15 residues. Germline CDR1 SGHKS, CDR2 YYEKEE (reference sequence). CDR3 amino acids: CASSLLVGSMETQYF. DNA of the CDR3: TGTGCCAGCAGCTTGTTGGTGGGTAGCATGGAGACCCAGTACTTC. Looking up the rest from reference TRBV5-5 and TRBJ2-5 gives the full variable domain: DAGVTQSPTHLIKTRGQQVTLRCSPISGHKSVSWYQQVLGQGPQFIFQYYEKEERGRGNFPDRFSARQFPNYSSELNVNALLLGDSALYLCASSLLVGSMETQYFGPGTRLLVL.

This clone appeared a single time. The chain employs TRBV28 and TRBJ1-2; the D is unclear. Germline lookup yields CDR1 MDHEN and CDR2 SYDVKM. The V gene lost 6 bases and the J gene lost 6 bases, with 11 bases spanning the gap. The CDR3 length is 12 residues. As DNA, the CDR3 is TGTGCCAGCAGAACGATGAGGGATGGCTACACCTTC. Encoded protein: CASRTMRDGYTF.

This sequence joins TRBV6-2 or TRBV6-3 and TRBJ2-3, with unresolved D. V lost 2 bases and J lost 4, with 10 bases in between. The germline CDR1 and CDR2 sequences are MNHEY and SVGEGT. The CDR3 runs 14 residues. The CDR3 bases are TGTGCCAGCAGTTACCCAAGAAAGTCAGATACGCAGTATTTT. This gives the protein CASSYPRKSDTQYF.

The rearrangement joins TRBV28 to TRBJ1-4; D uncertain. CDR1 is MDHEN and CDR2 is SYDVKM in the germline V gene. The length of the CDR3 is 11 residues. Trimming removed 6 bases at V and 4 bases at J, with 3 bases between. The CDR3 protein is CASRSNEKLFF. The CDR3 DNA reads as TGTGCCAGCAGGAGTAATGAAAAACTGTTTTTT.

The chain uses TRBV11-3 and TRBJ1-1, with 8 positions matching TRBD1. The germline gives CDR1 SGHNT, CDR2 YENEEA. Trimming removed 5 bases from V and 1 base from J; junction bases left unmatched: 3. This CDR3 has 14 amino acids. The CDR3 nucleotides are TGTGCCAGCAGCGCCAGGGGGCCGAACACTGAAGCTTTCTTT. Translation: CASSARGPNTEAFF.

J is TRBJ1-5 and V is TRBV19, with 7 nucleotides matching TRBD1. J lost 6 bases, V lost 3 bases, and 14 bases had no gene match. From germline, CDR1 is LNHDA and CDR2 SQIVND (reference sequence). The CDR3 extends over 17 amino acids. Here the CDR3 reads CASSILGTGAQAQPQHF. The CDR3 DNA follows: TGTGCCAGTAGTATTTTGGGAACAGGGGCGCAAGCTCAGCCCCAGCATTTT.

This chain joins TRBV29-1 and TRBJ2-5; D is undetermined. Trimming removed 4 bases from V and 7 bases from J, with 16 bases in between. Germline loops: CDR1 SQVTM, CDR2 ANQGSEA. This CDR3 has 13 residues. The CDR3 spells CSVVSEKAATQYF. CDR3 nucleotides: TGCAGCGTTGTTTCGGAGAAAGCAGCGACCCAGTACTTC.

The chain joins TRBV7-3 to TRBJ2-3, with 9 bases fitting TRBD2. Germline loops: CDR1 SGHTA, CDR2 FQGTGA. The V gene end was trimmed by 3 bases and the J gene end by 4 bases; junction bases not matched to a gene: 11. The CDR3 sequence is 17 residues long. The CDR3 sequence: CASSLKGAGGPADTQYF. The CDR3, as DNA: TGTGCCAGCAGCTTGAAGGGGGCGGGAGGGCCAGCAGATACGCAGTATTTT.

The rearrangement links TRBV7-2 to TRBJ1-2; 8 nucleotides agree with TRBD1. The germline gives CDR1 SGHTA, CDR2 FQGNSA. With V trimmed by 1 base and J by 5 bases, 6 bases remained unmatched. The CDR3 totals 15 residues. The CDR3 here is CASSLDSTGGYGYTF. CDR3 coding DNA: TGTGCCAGCAGCTTAGACTCCACAGGGGGATATGGCTACACCTTC.

The chain links TRBV24-1 to TRBJ2-1, with TRBD1 matching over 8 bases. This CDR3 region has 18 residues. The trim removed 3 bases at V and 3 bases at J, leaving 12 bases unmatched. Germline values: CDR1 KGHDR, CDR2 SFDVKD. This CDR3 is CATSDTRDGTGLYNEQFF. CDR3 nucleotide sequence: TGTGCCACCAGTGATACCAGGGACGGGACAGGACTCTACAATGAGCAGTTCTTC.

The CDR3 loop reads CASSPVVGNTDTQYF. The DNA of the CDR3 is TGTGCCAGCAGCCCGGTGGTGGGAAACACAGATACGCAGTATTTT. V and J are TRBV7-6 and TRBJ2-3, with D uncertain. Trimming pared 5 bases from V and 2 bases from J, leaving 14 bases between. Looked up from germline, CDR1 is SGHVS and CDR2 is FNYEAQ. This CDR3 contains 15 residues.

This chain links TRBV9 with TRBJ2-1; 8 nucleotides line up with TRBD1. V lost 4 bases to trimming and J lost 10 bases; unmatched junction nucleotides: 13. The CDR3 length is 15 residues. Germline CDR1 and CDR2: SGDLS and YYNGEE. CDR3 residues: CASSTRTGRQIEQFF. CDR3 bases: TGTGCCAGCAGCACGAGGACAGGGCGGCAAATAGAGCAGTTCTTC. The full variable domain, rest sourced from reference TRBV9 and TRBJ2-1, is DSGVTQTPKHLITATGQRVTLRCSPRSGDLSVYWYQQSLDQGLQFLIQYYNGEERAKGNILERFSAQQFPDLHSELNLSSLELGDSALYFCASSTRTGRQIEQFFGPGTRLTVL.

The V gene is TRBV7-2, the J gene TRBJ2-3; tentative D call: TRBD1 (5 bases). The CDR3 runs to 15 residues. Trimming removed 5 bases at V and 1 base at J, with 13 bases between. The V gene's germline CDR1 is SGHTA and CDR2 FQGNSA. This CDR3 reads CASSPGSLRTDTQYF. Here the CDR3 DNA reads TGTGCCAGCAGCCCAGGGTCCCTTCGCACAGATACGCAGTATTTT.

This chain links TRBV7-2 with TRBJ1-1; D gene uncertain. The V end was cut by 5 bases, the J end by 5 bases, with 12 bases between. Germline V gives CDR1 SGHTA, CDR2 FQGNSA. This CDR3 comprises 13 residues. Here the CDR3 reads CASSPGPGTEAFF. CDR3 nucleotide sequence: TGTGCCAGCAGCCCTGGACCCGGTACTGAAGCTTTCTTT.

The count of this clone is one. The V gene is TRBV2, the J gene TRBJ2-2; D remains ambiguous. CDR3 length: 13 amino acids. Germline assignment: CDR1 SNHLY and CDR2 FYNNEI. V was cut by 5 bases and J by 0 bases, with 4 bases left in between. The DNA of the CDR3 is TGTGCCAGCAGTCCCGCGAACACCGGGGAGCTGTTTTTT. Translated, it gives CASSPANTGELFF. Using reference TRBV2 and TRBJ2-2 for the parts outside the CDR3, the full variable domain is EPEVTQTPSHQVTQMGQEVILRCVPISNHLYFYWYRQILGQKVEFLVSFYNNEISEKSEIFDDQFSVERPDGSNFTLKIRSTKLEDSAMYFCASSPANTGELFFGEGSRLTVL.

The chain joins TRBV24-1 to TRBJ2-7; TRBD1 aligns across 10 bases. Germline lookup yields CDR1 KGHDR and CDR2 SFDVKD. The CDR3 spans 15 residues. Trimming removed 3 bases from V and 3 bases from J; junction bases left unmatched: 4. The CDR3 reads CATSDPRTGGYEQYF. The CDR3 DNA follows: TGTGCCACCAGTGATCCCCGGACAGGGGGCTACGAGCAGTACTTC.

This rearrangement joins TRBV27 to TRBJ1-6; TRBD1 might be the D (6 bases). Germline V CDR1 and CDR2: MNHEY, SMNVEV (reference sequence). Trimming removed 5 bases from V and 7 bases from J, with 27 bases in between. The CDR3 runs 19 residues. CDR3 sequence reads: CASSPMPGAIEEKNSPLHF. The DNA of the CDR3 is TGTGCCAGCAGTCCTATGCCAGGGGCGATCGAAGAAAAGAATTCACCCCTCCACTTT.

This clone has more than one count but fewer than ten. The chain recombines TRBV9 with TRBJ1-2; 7 nucleotides agree with TRBD1. The CDR3 has 13 amino acids. The germline V gene has CDR1 SGDLS and CDR2 YYNGEE. The V gene end was trimmed by 4 bases and the J gene end by 7 bases; junction bases not matched to a gene: 7. This CDR3 is CASSTQQGSGYTF. CDR3 nucleotides: TGTGCCAGCAGCACCCAACAGGGGTCTGGCTACACCTTC.

This chain uses TRBV29-1 with TRBJ2-7; the D is unclear. V lost 6 bases, J lost 4 bases, and 10 bases lay in between. Germline V lookup: CDR1 SQVTM, CDR2 ANQGSEA. This CDR3 comprises 11 residues. The CDR3 coding sequence is TGCAGCGTGGCGGAAAGATACGAGCAGTACTTC. It translates to CSVAERYEQYF.

The chain recombines TRBV7-3 with TRBJ2-1, with D possibly TRBD2 on 5 matching bases. The germline CDR1 and CDR2 sequences are SGHTA and FQGTGA. V lost 5 bases and J 4 bases, leaving 12 bases between the germline ends. CDR3 length equals 14 residues. The CDR3 is CASSPTTRYNEQFF. DNA of the CDR3: TGTGCCAGCAGCCCGACTACTCGATACAATGAGCAGTTCTTC.

CDR3 bases: TGTGCCAGCAGCTTGGGGCAGGGGACGGCCTACGAGCAGTACTTC. Amino acid sequence: CASSLGQGTAYEQYF. The rearrangement joins TRBV5-4 to TRBJ2-7; perhaps TRBD1 as D (6 bases). The CDR3 is 15 residues long. Germline V gene data show CDR1 as SGHNT and CDR2 as YYREEE (reference sequence). The V end was cut by 0 bases, the J end by 2 bases, with 12 bases between.

V gene TRBV9 combines with J gene TRBJ1-1, with D hard to call. The CDR3 loop spans 14 amino acids. Trimming pared 4 bases from V and 8 bases from J, leaving 18 bases between. Germline values: CDR1 SGDLS, CDR2 YYNGEE. CDR3 nucleotide sequence: TGTGCCAGCAGCTCCCGGTGGGCGGCGGAAGAAGCTTTCTTT. Its protein is CASSSRWAAEEAFF.

The rearrangement joins TRBV28 to TRBJ1-6; 9 positions match TRBD1. The length of the CDR3 is 17 residues. J lost 0 bases, V lost 8 bases, and 8 bases had no gene match. Germline CDR1 MDHEN, CDR2 SYDVKM. CDR3 protein: CASGGTGPSSYNSPLHF. The CDR3 coding sequence is TGTGCCAGCGGCGGGACAGGGCCTAGCTCCTATAATTCACCCCTCCACTTT.

The genes are TRBV6-5 and TRBJ1-1; 9 bases line up with TRBD1. CDR1 and CDR2 from the germline V gene are MNHEY and SVGAGI. CDR3 size: 15 residues. Trimming removed 3 bases from V and 1 base from J; junction bases left unmatched: 3. CDR3 DNA sequence: TGTGCCAGCAGTTATGGGACAGGGACGAACACTGAAGCTTTCTTT. Protein sequence: CASSYGTGTNTEAFF.

This clone was seen only once. V and J are TRBV28 and TRBJ1-2, with 9 nucleotides matching TRBD1. The CDR3 sequence is 15 residues long. Germline CDR1 is MDHEN and CDR2 is SYDVKM. V shed 5 bases and J 0 bases; nucleotides not matched to a gene: 4. This CDR3 reads CASSPRDRANYGYTF. For the CDR3, the DNA is TGTGCCAGCAGTCCAAGGGACAGGGCTAACTATGGCTACACCTTC.

This chain joins TRBV19 and TRBJ2-2; perhaps TRBD1 as D (6 bases). The CDR3 consists of 14 residues. Trimming removed 8 bases at V and 1 base at J, with 11 bases between. Germline V lookup: CDR1 LNHDA, CDR2 SQIVND (reference sequence). CDR3 coding DNA: TGTGCCAGTGCCGGACAGAGGAACACCGGGGAGCTGTTTTTT. Its protein is CASAGQRNTGELFF.